This T cell receptor (beta chain) was captured in a study of vaccination and CD4 T cells after COVID-19 (dated by TCRdb to 2021 to 2024). About the investigation overall: Convalescent patients had a positive SARS-CoV-2 result on nasal swab PCR, and of these patients, several had mild disease and one had severe disease. Post-COVID blood samples from convalescent patients were collected a median of around 100 days after diagnosis, with a range of roughly 35 to 161 days. For stimulating the cultures, overlapping spike peptide pools were used, derived from SARS-CoV-2 as well as from the common cold coronaviruses HCoV-NL63, HCoV-OC43 and HCoV-229E. The convalescent cohort comprised six males and four females, including two Hispanic individuals, seven Caucasians, two Asians and one multiracial person. Two doses of either the Pfizer-BioNTech BNT162b2 vaccine (n=8) or the Moderna mRNA-1273 vaccine (n=2) were administered to participants. The spike-specific CD4+ TCR repertoire was compared before and after mRNA vaccination in 10 COVID-19 convalescent patients and several infection-naive healthy vaccine recipients. The time from the second vaccine dose to post-vaccine blood sampling had a median of roughly 72 days and ranged from about 12 to 250 days. Control cultures received a CEFX viral epitope pool as the positive control, an HIV-1 Nef peptide pool as the negative control, or no peptide.

The CDR3 has 14 amino acids, counting the end cysteine and phenylalanine. Only the CDR3 region is kept as DNA, spanning 42 bases read in frame from base 1. The germline V gene gives CDR1 as MNHNS and CDR2 as SASEGT. After removal of 7 bases from V and 8 bases from J, the junction retains 9 bases not matched to a gene. The library was made by PCR. At the Johns Hopkins FTIC core, DNA from the cultured CD4+ T cells underwent TCR sequencing with the Oncomine TCR Beta short-read assay. Genomic DNA was extracted from the cultured CD4+ T cells with the QIAamp micro DNA kit. Oncomine TCR Beta libraries from cultured CD4+ T cells were pooled with unique dual indexes and sequenced on an Illumina iSeq 100. The study's own analysis went as follows. Non-productive sequences were removed, and CDR3s not starting with C, not ending with F or W, or shorter than 7 amino acids were discarded. Antigen-specific clonotypes were identified with the MANAFEST web application by comparing peptide-stimulated wells with reference and other culture wells. An FDR below 0.05, an odds ratio above 5, and a productive frequency above 0.1% in at least two of three replicate wells were required for clones to be considered positive. A clonotype counted as cross-reactive if it showed significant expansion both in the SARS-CoV-2 spike wells and in at least one common cold coronavirus spike condition. Using R version 3.6.1, CDR3 homology was evaluated through Levenshtein distances (stringdist) along with unrooted phylogenetic trees (ape). TCRdb reprocessed the public reads (quality trimming at Q25 with fastp, clone calling with MiXCR) and kept in-frame beta chains. Entries are consolidated by CDR3 protein sequence, retaining the most common genes and DNA. The V and J calls shown here were made by TCRdb, not taken from the authors' results. In this sample the table shows about 14,000 distinct CDR3 sequences, more than 20% of which occur a single time. The ten biggest clones cover over 12% of the sample.

Results and caveats for the whole study, not just this receptor: The study included relatively few convalescent patients and did not analyze early timepoints after natural infection. The median number of SARS-CoV-2-reactive clonotypes rose from under 25 after infection to a few dozen after vaccination, but the change was not significant. Of the vaccine-specific clones found in convalescent patients, nearly all (304 of 307) were mono-reactive for SARS-CoV-2 spike instead of being cross-reactive with common cold coronaviruses. In convalescent patients, a median about 86% of post-vaccine SARS-CoV-2-reactive clones were detected only after vaccination, and vaccine-specific priming was suggested by this finding.

Concerning this clonotype itself: This clone's antigen is unknown. Per-nucleotide qualities are absent, and no much larger clonotype sits a single base away.

The meaning of the sample's treatment or condition label: roughly 10-day PBMC culture with coronavirus spike peptide pools or control peptides (ViraFEST assay). The ViraFEST assay was used in the study, in which antigen-specific T cells were expanded with peptide pools and expanded clonotypes were subsequently identified by TCR sequencing. The convalescent patients' positive SARS-CoV-2 PCR tests were from March to December 2020, which was before the Alpha, Beta and Delta variants emerged in the United States. About 2 million PBMCs per well were cultured in IMDM with approximately 5.5% human AB serum and approximately 9.1 IU/ml IL-2, plus 10 ug/ml peptide pools. Half of the culture medium was replaced with fresh IL-2-containing medium on days 3 and 7. After more than 8 days of culture, CD4+ T cells were isolated by negative selection using the EasySep CD4+ T cell isolation kit. Ficoll-Paque Plus gradient centrifugation was used to isolate PBMCs from whole blood, and the isolated PBMCs were then either used fresh or cryopreserved at -140C. In general, triplicate wells were set up for every culture condition.

The rearranged chain carries TRBV6-1 and TRBJ1-4; 8 middle bases align to TRBD1. This TCR came from a human donor with COVID-19. Sequenced material: cultured CD4+ T cells from blood. In nucleotides, the sequence is TGTGCCAGCAACCGGACAGGGTTTGTAGAAAAACTGTTTTTT. It translates to CASNRTGFVEKLFF.